Included here is one T cell receptor (beta chain) sequence, with context. PCR was performed using 60 Vbeta and 13 Jbeta primers. Repertoires were generated with immunoSEQ multiplex PCR, while TCRdb's copy carries only in-frame clones and drops some. The profile shows tens of thousands of clones, roughly 83% of them singletons. This CDR3 has 18 amino acids. V lost 1 base to trimming and J lost 7 bases; unmatched junction nucleotides: 14. Germline-derived CDR1 and CDR2 are SGHDT and YYEEEE. The data originate from a study of cytomegalovirus exposure and HLA in healthy donors. Sequences were obtained from PBMCs. J is TRBJ2-1 and V is TRBV5-6; TRBD1 aligns across 10 bases. The source is a man aged 30-40 years in good health and CMV-seronegative. The CDR3 region is CASSLSIMDRGRGNEQFF. In nucleotides, the CDR3 is TGTGCCAGCAGCTTGTCTATAATGGACAGGGGGAGGGGTAATGAGCAGTTCTTC. Using reference TRBV5-6 and TRBJ2-1 for the parts outside the CDR3, the full variable domain is DAGVTQSPTHLIKTRGQQVTLRCSPKSGHDTVSWYQQALGQGPQFIFQYYEEEERQRGNFPDRFSGHQFPNYSSELNVNALLLGDSALYLCASSLSIMDRGRGNEQFFGPGTRLTVL.